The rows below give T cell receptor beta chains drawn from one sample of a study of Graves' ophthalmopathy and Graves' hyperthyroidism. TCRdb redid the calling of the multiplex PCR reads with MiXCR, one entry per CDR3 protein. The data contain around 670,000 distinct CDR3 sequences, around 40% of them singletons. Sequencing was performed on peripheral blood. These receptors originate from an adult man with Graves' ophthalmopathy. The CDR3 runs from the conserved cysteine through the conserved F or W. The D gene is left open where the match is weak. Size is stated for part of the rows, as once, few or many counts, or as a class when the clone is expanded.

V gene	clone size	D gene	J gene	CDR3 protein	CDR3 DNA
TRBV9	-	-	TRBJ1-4	CASSVDALGAANEKLFF	TGTGCCAGCAGCGTAGACGCCCTCGGTGCAGCTAATGAAAAACTGTTTTTT
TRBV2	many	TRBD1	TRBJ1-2	CASRPTGWSYGYTF	TGTGCCAGCAGGCCGACAGGGTGGAGCTATGGCTACACCTTC
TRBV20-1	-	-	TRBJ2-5	CSAKDGGQGAPTQYF	TGCAGTGCTAAAGATGGGGGACAAGGTGCTCCAACCCAGTACTTC
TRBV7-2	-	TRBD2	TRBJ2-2	CASRPHGGAGTGELFF	TGTGCCAGCAGGCCTCACGGGGGGGCAGGGACCGGGGAGCTGTTTTTT
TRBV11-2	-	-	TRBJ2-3	CASSLLGASTDTQYF	TGTGCCAGCAGCTTACTGGGGGCCAGCACAGATACGCAGTATTTT
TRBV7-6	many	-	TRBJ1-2	CASSQQDSVQGGYTF	TGTGCCAGCAGCCAACAAGACAGCGTGCAGGGTGGCTACACCTTC
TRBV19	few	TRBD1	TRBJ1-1	CASSIWTGGLGTEAFF	TGTGCCAGTAGTATATGGACAGGGGGCTTGGGCACTGAAGCTTTCTTT
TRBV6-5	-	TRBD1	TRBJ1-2	CASSLTSAQGAGGYTF	TGTGCCAGCAGCCTAACGTCGGCTCAGGGGGCTGGTGGCTACACCTTC
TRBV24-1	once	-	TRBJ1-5	CASSSPSNHQPQHF	TGTGCCAGCAGTTCCCCAAGCAACCATCAGCCCCAGCATTTT
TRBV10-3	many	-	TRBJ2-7	CAISDEDSYEQYF	TGTGCCATCAGTGATGAGGATAGCTACGAGCAGTACTTC
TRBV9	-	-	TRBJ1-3	CASSPYQDTIYF	TGTGCCAGCAGCCCATACCAGGACACCATATATTTT
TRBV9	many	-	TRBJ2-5	CASSVFYGMGETQYF	TGTGCCAGCAGCGTATTTTACGGGATGGGAGAGACCCAGTACTTC
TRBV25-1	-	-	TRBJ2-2	CASSLVWEKGFTGELFF	TGCGCCAGCAGCTTGGTGTGGGAAAAGGGGTTCACCGGGGAGCTGTTTTTT
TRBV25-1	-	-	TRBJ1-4	CASTLGGGSNEKLFF	TGTGCCAGCACCCTTGGGGGGGGAAGCAATGAAAAACTGTTTTTT
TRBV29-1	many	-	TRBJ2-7	CSVETGAPYEQYF	TGCAGCGTTGAAACGGGAGCACCCTACGAGCAGTACTTC
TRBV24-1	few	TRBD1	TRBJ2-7	CATSDPRTGGYEQYF	TGTGCCACCAGTGATCCCCGGACAGGGGGCTACGAGCAGTACTTC
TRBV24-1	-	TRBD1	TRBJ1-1	CATSTRTGGVTEAFF	TGTGCCACCAGCACCCGGACAGGGGGCGTCACTGAAGCTTTCTTT
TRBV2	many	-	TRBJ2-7	CASSEGPAYEQYF	TGTGCCAGCAGTGAGGGGCCAGCCTACGAGCAGTACTTC
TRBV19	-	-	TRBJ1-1	CASSIGTMNTEAFF	TGTGCCAGTAGTATTGGGACCATGAACACTGAAGCTTTCTTT
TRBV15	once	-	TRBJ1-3	CATTVGSNENTIYF	TGTGCCACCACAGTGGGGAGTAATGAAAACACCATATATTTT
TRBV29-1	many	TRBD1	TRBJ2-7	CSVEMLGQVDEQYF	TGCAGCGTTGAAATGTTGGGACAGGTGGACGAGCAGTACTTC
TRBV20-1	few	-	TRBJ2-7	CSASGQNEQYF	TGCAGTGCCTCCGGACAGAACGAGCAGTACTTC
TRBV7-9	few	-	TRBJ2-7	CASSLNQMYEQYF	TGCGCCAGCAGCCTCAACCAGATGTACGAGCAGTACTTC
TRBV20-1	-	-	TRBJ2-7	CSARAPTLSIGYEQYF	TGCAGTGCTAGAGCCCCGACATTGAGTATAGGGTACGAGCAGTACTTC
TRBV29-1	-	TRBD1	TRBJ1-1	CSVERTGNTEAFF	TGCAGCGTTGAGAGGACAGGGAACACTGAAGCTTTCTTT
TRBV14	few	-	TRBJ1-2	CASSQDRWGALGYTF	TGTGCCAGCAGCCAAGATCGTTGGGGGGCGCTTGGCTACACCTTC
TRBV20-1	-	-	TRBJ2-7	CSAKGGTTAKISYEQYF	TGCAGTGCTAAGGGGGGGACTACAGCAAAAATCTCCTACGAGCAGTACTTC
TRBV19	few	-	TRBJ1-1	CASNRGDTEAFF	TGTGCCAGTAATCGGGGAGACACTGAAGCTTTCTTT
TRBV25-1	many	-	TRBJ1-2	CASSAYDRNGYTF	TGTGCCAGCAGTGCCTACGACAGGAATGGCTACACCTTC
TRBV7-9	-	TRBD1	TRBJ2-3	CASSLGQGATDTQYF	TGTGCCAGCAGCCTAGGACAGGGGGCCACAGATACGCAGTATTTT
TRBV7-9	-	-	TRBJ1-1	CASSLWYSNTEAFF	TGTGCCAGCAGCTTGTGGTACTCCAACACTGAAGCTTTCTTT